These 3 T cell receptor beta chains came from one sample sequenced in a study of beta chain features in type 1 diabetes. Expressed TCRB transcripts got sequenced, as all isolated RNA was reverse transcribed. Clones were read by immunoSEQ multiplex PCR, and TCRdb kept only the in-frame ones, dropping some. This sample has about 470,000 clones, with approximately 31% found just once. The sequencing sample was made of naive CD4+ T cells from blood. These TCRs come from a young man in good health.

J is TRBJ1-6 and V is TRBV5-4; D remains ambiguous. Between the trimmed V and J ends, which lost 4 bases and 0 bases, there was a span of 2 bases. CDR1 SGHNT and CDR2 YYREEE come from the germline V gene (reference sequence). The CDR3 is made up of 13 amino acids. In nucleotides, the CDR3 is TGTGCCAGCAGCAGCTCCTATAATTCACCCCTCCACTTT. This codes for CASSSSYNSPLHF.

This chain joins TRBV5-4 and TRBJ2-1, with 11 bases fitting TRBD2. J was trimmed by 4 bases and V by 4 bases; bases with no gene match: 4. This CDR3 has 15 residues. CDR1 SGHNT and CDR2 YYREEE come from the germline V gene (reference sequence). DNA for the CDR3: TGTGCCAGCAGCGCGACTAGCGGGACGTACAATGAGCAGTTCTTC. It is translated as CASSATSGTYNEQFF.

In its sample, this clone was seen a few times. The chain uses TRBV7-2 and TRBJ2-7; no clear D gene. From germline, CDR1 is SGHTA and CDR2 FQGNSA. V was shortened by 5 bases and J by 2 bases, with 10 bases between the two germline ends. The CDR3 is 13 residues long. CDR3 region: CASSPGFAYEQYF. The CDR3 region has the DNA TGTGCCAGCAGCCCGGGCTTTGCCTACGAGCAGTACTTC.